In this sample, the clone carrying this T cell receptor (beta chain) turned up once. Each participant's cohort was designated according to participant-reported clinical history. In Cohort 3, a recovered donor had either two negative PCRs, clearance, or symptom resolution. The source of the sample is a study of blood T cell repertoires in COVID-19. Across the whole study: Acute-phase and convalescent COVID-19 samples originated in the United States, Italy and Spain.

In the authors' methods: Estimates of nucleated cell counts were drawn from the amplification of reference gene primers. Produced via immunoSEQ multiplex PCR; TCRdb's table is partial and in-frame only. The D gene and trimming were derived from the DNA, and the V and J assignments and clone size from that table. The profile shows 350,000 to 450,000 clones, approximately 90% of them singletons. Sequenced: PBMCs or T cells enriched from blood (not recorded which). This TCR was sampled from a man younger than 40 who had recovered from COVID-19.

CDR3 bases: TGTGCCAGCAGCGACGGGACAGGGGGTTGGGAGACCCAGTACTTC. Translated, it gives CASSDGTGGWETQYF. The chain uses TRBV9 and TRBJ2-5; 11 bases line up with TRBD1. The CDR3 has 15 residues. V trimming: 3 bases; J trimming: 5 bases; junction bases outside the gene matches: 6. Germline V gene data show CDR1 as SGDLS and CDR2 as YYNGEE. Together with reference TRBV9 and TRBJ2-5, the CDR3 gives the full variable domain: DSGVTQTPKHLITATGQRVTLRCSPRSGDLSVYWYQQSLDQGLQFLIQYYNGEERAKGNILERFSAQQFPDLHSELNLSSLELGDSALYFCASSDGTGGWETQYFGPGTRLLVL.